This T cell receptor (beta chain) was identified in a study of blood T cell repertoires in COVID-19. Overall study context: COVID-19 samples collected from the United States, Italy and Spain covered acute and convalescent phases.

Authors' processing steps: Reference gene primer amplification yielded estimated nucleated cell counts. Some clones are missing from TCRdb's copy, which holds only in-frame ones; the method was immunoSEQ multiplex PCR. V and J calls and clone size come straight from that table; D and trimming were deduced from the DNA. Among 110,000 or so clones listed, 70% to 80% were seen once. This clone was seen more than once but under ten times. Trimming took off 0 bases at V and 5 bases at J, with 5 bases between the two ends. Per the germline V gene, CDR1 is SGHNT and CDR2 is YYREEE (reference sequence). This CDR3 is built from 13 residues.

Sequenced sample: peripheral blood. The source of this sequence is a man between 65 and 85 years old with acute or convalescent COVID-19. This chain connects TRBV5-4 to TRBJ2-2; D not resolved. The DNA of the CDR3 is TGTGCCAGCAGCTTGGTCGGGACCGGGGAGCTGTTTTTT. Residues: CASSLVGTGELFF.